This T cell receptor (beta chain) was captured by sequencing in a study of cytomegalovirus exposure and HLA in healthy donors. Overall study findings and caveats: Later analysis showed TCR association rates varying by HLA locus, highest for DRB1 and lowest for HLA-C.

On this clone: Its target is unknown.

The CDR3 is 12 residues long. Trimming cost V 7 bases and J 3 bases; bases outside gene matches: 2. Germline lookup yields CDR1 GTSNPN and CDR2 SVGIG (reference sequence). The PCR was carried out with 60 Vbeta primers and 13 Jbeta primers. Measured with immunoSEQ multiplex PCR; TCRdb has only the in-frame clones, and not every one. The top ten hold roughly 1.5% of the sample, which has more than 55,000 clones, roughly four fifths seen once. The sequenced sample consisted of PBMCs. The sequence came from a human donor in good health. This chain links TRBV30 with TRBJ1-3; 8 bases fit TRBD1. The CDR3 nucleotides are TGTGCCTCCGACAGGGGTGGAAACACCATATATTTT. Its protein is CASDRGGNTIYF.